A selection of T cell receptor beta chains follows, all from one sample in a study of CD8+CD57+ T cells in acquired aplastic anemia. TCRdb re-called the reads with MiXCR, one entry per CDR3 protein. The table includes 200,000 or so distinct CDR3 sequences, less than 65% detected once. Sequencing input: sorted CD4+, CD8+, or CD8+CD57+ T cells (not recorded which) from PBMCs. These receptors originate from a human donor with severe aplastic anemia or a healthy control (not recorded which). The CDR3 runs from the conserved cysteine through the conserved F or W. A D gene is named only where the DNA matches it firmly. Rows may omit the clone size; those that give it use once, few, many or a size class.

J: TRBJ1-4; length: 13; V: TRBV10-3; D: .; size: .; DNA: TGTGCCATCAGTGAACCGGGCCGCGAAAAACTGTTTTTT; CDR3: CAISEPGREKLFF
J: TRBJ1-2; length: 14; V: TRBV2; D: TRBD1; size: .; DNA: TGTGCCAGCAGGGGGACAGGGAATGTGGTGGGCTACACCTTC; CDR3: CASRGTGNVVGYTF
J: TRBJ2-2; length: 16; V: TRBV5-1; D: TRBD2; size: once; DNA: TGCGCCAGCAGCCCGGGACTAGCACAGAACACCGGGGAGCTGTTTTTT; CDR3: CASSPGLAQNTGELFF
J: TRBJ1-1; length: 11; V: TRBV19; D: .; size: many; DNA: TGTGCCAGTATTGAGAACACTGAAGCTTTCTTT; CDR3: CASIENTEAFF
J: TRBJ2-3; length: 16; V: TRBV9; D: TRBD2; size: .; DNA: TGTGCCAGCAGCGCTCGCCTGCGGGGGGACACAGATACGCAGTATTTT; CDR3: CASSARLRGDTDTQYF
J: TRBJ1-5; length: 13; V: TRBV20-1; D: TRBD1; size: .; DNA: TGCAGTGCCGAAACAGGGGCGGGTCAGCCCCAGCATTTT; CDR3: CSAETGAGQPQHF
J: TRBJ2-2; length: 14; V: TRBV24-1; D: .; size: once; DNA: TGTGCCACCAGTGATGGAAGACTAGCCGGGGAGCTGTTTTTT; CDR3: CATSDGRLAGELFF
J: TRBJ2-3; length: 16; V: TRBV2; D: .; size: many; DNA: TGTGCCAGCAGTCCCTGGGACACCTCTAGCACAGATACGCAGTATTTT; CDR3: CASSPWDTSSTDTQYF
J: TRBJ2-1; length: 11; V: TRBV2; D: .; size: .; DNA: TGTGCCAGCAGTTTAGGCGTGGAGCAGTTCTTC; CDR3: CASSLGVEQFF
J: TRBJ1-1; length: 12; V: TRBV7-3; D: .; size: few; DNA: TGTGCCAGCAGCGATGGTAGTGGTGAAGCTTTCTTT; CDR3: CASSDGSGEAFF
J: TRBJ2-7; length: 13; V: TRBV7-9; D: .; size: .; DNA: TGTGCCAGCAGCCCCCGTGTGGGGAAGGAGCAGTACTTC; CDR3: CASSPRVGKEQYF
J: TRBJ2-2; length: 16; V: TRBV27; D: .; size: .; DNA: TGTGCCAGCAGTTTTTTGGGGCCGGAGAACACCGGGGAGCTGTTTTTT; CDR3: CASSFLGPENTGELFF
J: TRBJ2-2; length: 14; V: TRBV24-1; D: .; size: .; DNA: TGTGCCACCCGGAGCGGGACAGACACCGGGGAGCTGTTTTTT; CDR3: CATRSGTDTGELFF
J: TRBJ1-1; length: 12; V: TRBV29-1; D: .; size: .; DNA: TGCAGCGTTGATGTATGGGGGACTGAAGCTTTCTTT; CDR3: CSVDVWGTEAFF
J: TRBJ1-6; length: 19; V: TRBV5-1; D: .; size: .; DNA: TGCGCCAGCAGCTTGGGCCGGGCCAGGGTAGGAGCAGGGGATTCACCCCTCCACTTT; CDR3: CASSLGRARVGAGDSPLHF
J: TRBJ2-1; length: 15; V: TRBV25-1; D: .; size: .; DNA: TGTGCCAGCAGCGGGGGACAATGGGAGAGCAATGAGCAGTTCTTC; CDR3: CASSGGQWESNEQFF
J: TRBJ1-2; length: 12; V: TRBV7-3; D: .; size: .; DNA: TGTGCCAGCAGCTGGGGTATAGATGGCTACACCTTC; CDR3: CASSWGIDGYTF
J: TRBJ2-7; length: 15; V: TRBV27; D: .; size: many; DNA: TGTGCCAGCAGTTCCCCGCGCGACGGAACCTACGAGCAGTACTTC; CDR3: CASSSPRDGTYEQYF